This T cell receptor beta chain was obtained from a study of regulatory T cells in long-lasting Graves disease. Study results and caveats: Persistent Graves' patients showed a TCR diversity that was lower than that of newly diagnosed ones.

In its sample, this clonotype was seen many times. Its specificity is unknown. Time point noted: newly diagnosed GD, antithyroid drugs for less than 3 months. From RNA extracted from PBMCs, the TCR library was made. Germline lookup yields CDR1 SGHTA and CDR2 FQGNSA. The V end was cut by 2 bases, the J end by 4 bases, with 18 bases between. This CDR3 has 17 amino acids. Libraries of TCR beta came from iRepertoire HTBI primers plus Arm-PCR of CDR3 regions. TCRdb used MiXCR to reprocess the multiplex PCR reads, holding one entry per CDR3 protein. Of 300,000 to 400,000 distinct CDR3 sequences listed, roughly 17% are singletons. Another study also made use of these data, one on T cells in Graves' hyperthyroidism and ophthalmopathy.

The chain employs TRBV7-2 and TRBJ2-1; D may be TRBD1 or TRBD2 (5 bases each). This clonotype was obtained from a man aged 35 to 55 with Graves disease. Material: peripheral blood mononuclear cells (PBMCs), obtained at new diagnosis, from a patient treated with antithyroid drugs. In DNA form, the CDR3 reads TGTGCCAGCAGCTTAACCCCCGGGGCTAGCAGATACAATGAGCAGTTCTTC. Residues: CASSLTPGASRYNEQFF.